This T cell receptor beta chain was documented in a study of T-cell memory formation after mild COVID-19. Looking at the study overall: Clusters of TCRs were largely donor specific. Study outcomes and limitations: CD4+ bias marked clones expanding day 15 to 37, unlike balanced contracting clones. Mainly in CM and EM were contracting CD4+ clones; CD8+ were in EMRA.

A word on this clonotype: Its antigen is currently unknown.

Germline-derived CDR1 and CDR2 are LNHDA and SQIVND (reference sequence). The CDR3 totals 12 residues. Trimming took off 1 base at V and 8 bases at J, with 8 bases between the two ends. Constant-segment primers and 5'RACE yielded cDNA libraries for TCR alpha and TCR beta, each carrying sample barcodes and UMIs. MiXCR, run by TCRdb on the 5' RACE reads, gives a single entry per CDR3 protein. The repertoire consists of a few hundred thousand distinct CDR3 sequences, with roughly 15% occurring once and the leading ten covering roughly a fifth. Material for sequencing was PBMCs or a T cell subset sorted from them (not recorded which). This receptor was obtained from a man aged 18 to 29 who had mild COVID-19 (a few samples of this study predate the infection). Cell type and time point are not known. The genes are TRBV19 and TRBJ1-1, with no clear D. Here the CDR3 reads CASSIAHGEAFF. The CDR3 DNA reads as TGTGCCAGTAGTATAGCACACGGGGAAGCTTTCTTT.